The present entry profiles one T cell receptor (beta chain) with its context. As yet, its antigen is unknown. The record originates from a study of shared clonotypes between healthy human individuals. Study-wide background: Two women and a few men aged 18 to 49 made up the donors.

TCRdb keeps only in-frame clones here, not all; method: immunoSEQ multiplex PCR. The repertoire includes 2 million to 2.5 million clones, 80% to 95% of them detected once, and 0.39% sits in the top ten. The CDR3 has 15 amino acids. After removal of 5 bases from V and 2 bases from J, the junction contained 10 bases not matched to a gene. Germline V gene lookup returns CDR1 GTSNPN and CDR2 SVGIG (reference sequence). General study results and limits: Among donors, sharing of clonotypes was expected to be affected by sequencing depth.

The TCR comes from a man in his late teens or twenties in good health. Some clones in this sample may be carry-over from other donors' samples. V usage is TRBV30 and J usage is TRBJ2-7, with 9 bases aligning to TRBD1. Sequenced sample: naive CD4+ T cells from PBMCs. As for subset: CD45RA+ positively selected. CDR3 amino acids: CAWGPGTGNPYEQYF. The CDR3 DNA sequence: TGTGCCTGGGGGCCCGGGACAGGGAACCCCTACGAGCAGTACTTC.